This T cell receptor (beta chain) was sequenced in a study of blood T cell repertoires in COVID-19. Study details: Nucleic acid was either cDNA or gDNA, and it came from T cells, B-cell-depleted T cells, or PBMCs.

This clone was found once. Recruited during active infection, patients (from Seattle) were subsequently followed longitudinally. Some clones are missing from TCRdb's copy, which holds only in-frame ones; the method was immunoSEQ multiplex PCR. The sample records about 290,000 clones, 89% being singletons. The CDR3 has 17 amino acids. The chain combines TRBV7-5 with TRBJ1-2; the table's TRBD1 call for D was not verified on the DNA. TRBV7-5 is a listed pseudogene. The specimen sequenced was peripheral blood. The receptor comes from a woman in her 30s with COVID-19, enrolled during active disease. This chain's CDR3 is CVRSLLVQTGSDYGYTF. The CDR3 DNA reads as TGTGTCAGAAGCCTCCTGGTACAAACAGGTAGTGACTATGGCTACACCTTC.